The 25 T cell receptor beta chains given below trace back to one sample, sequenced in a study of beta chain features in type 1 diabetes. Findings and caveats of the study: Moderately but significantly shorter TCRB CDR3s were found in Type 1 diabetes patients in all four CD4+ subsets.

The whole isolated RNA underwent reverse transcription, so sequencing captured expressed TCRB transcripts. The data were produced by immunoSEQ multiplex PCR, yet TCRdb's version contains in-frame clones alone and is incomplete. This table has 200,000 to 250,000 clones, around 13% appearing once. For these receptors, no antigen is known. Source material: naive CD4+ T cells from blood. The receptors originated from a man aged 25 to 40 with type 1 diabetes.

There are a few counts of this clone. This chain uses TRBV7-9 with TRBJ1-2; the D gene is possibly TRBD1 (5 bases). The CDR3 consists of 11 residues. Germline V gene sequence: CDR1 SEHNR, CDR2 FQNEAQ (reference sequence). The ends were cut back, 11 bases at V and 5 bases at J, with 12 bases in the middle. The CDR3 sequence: CAGAVSYGYTF. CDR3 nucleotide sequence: TGTGCCGGGGCGGTCAGTTATGGCTACACCTTC.

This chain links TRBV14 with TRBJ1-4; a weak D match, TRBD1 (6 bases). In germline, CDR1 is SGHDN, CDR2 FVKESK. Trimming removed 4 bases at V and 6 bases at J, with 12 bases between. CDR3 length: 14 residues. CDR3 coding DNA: TGTGCCAGCAGCCCTACAGGGTTAGATGAAAAACTGTTTTTT. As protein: CASSPTGLDEKLFF.

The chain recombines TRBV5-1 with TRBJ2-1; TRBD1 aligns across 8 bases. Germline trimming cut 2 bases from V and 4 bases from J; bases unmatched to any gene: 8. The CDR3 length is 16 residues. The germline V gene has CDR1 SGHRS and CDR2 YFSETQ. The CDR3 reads CASSFPQGDGYNEQFF. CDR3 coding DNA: TGCGCCAGCAGCTTCCCACAGGGGGACGGGTACAATGAGCAGTTCTTC.

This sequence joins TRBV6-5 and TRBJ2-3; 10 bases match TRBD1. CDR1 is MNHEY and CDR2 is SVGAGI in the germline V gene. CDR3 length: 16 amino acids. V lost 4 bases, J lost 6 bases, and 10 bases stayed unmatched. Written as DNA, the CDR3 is TGTGCCAGCAGTTCCCAGGACAGGGGGGCTTCGGATACGCAGTATTTT. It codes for CASSSQDRGASDTQYF.

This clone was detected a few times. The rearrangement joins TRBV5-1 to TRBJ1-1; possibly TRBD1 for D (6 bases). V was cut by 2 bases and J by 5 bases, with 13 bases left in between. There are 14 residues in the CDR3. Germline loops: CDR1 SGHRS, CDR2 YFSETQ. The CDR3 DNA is TGCGCCAGCAGCTTAACAGGGTTAGAGACTGAAGCTTTCTTT. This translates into CASSLTGLETEAFF.

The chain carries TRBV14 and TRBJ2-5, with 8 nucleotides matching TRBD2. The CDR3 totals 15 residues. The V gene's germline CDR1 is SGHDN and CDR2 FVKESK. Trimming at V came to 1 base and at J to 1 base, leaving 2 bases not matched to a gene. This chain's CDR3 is CASSQVREGQETQYF. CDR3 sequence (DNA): TGTGCCAGCAGCCAAGTTCGGGAGGGCCAAGAGACCCAGTACTTC.

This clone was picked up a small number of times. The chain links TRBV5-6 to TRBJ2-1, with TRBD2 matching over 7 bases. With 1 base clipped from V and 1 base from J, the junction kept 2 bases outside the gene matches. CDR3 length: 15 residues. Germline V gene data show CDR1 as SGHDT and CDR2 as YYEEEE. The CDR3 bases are TGTGCCAGCAGCTTGTACGGGGGGTCCTACAATGAGCAGTTCTTC. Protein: CASSLYGGSYNEQFF.

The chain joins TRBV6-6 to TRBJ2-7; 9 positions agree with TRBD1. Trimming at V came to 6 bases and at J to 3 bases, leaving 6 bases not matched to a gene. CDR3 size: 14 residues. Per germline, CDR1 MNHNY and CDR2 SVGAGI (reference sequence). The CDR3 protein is CASRTDRGSYEQYF. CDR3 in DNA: TGTGCCAGCAGGACCGACAGGGGGAGCTACGAGCAGTACTTC.

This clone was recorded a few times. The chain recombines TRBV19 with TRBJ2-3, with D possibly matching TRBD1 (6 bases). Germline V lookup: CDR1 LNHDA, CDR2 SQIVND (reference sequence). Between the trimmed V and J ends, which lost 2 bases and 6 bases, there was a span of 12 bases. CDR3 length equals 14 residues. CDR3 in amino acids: CASSIRRGADTQYF. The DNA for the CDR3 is TGTGCCAGTAGTATACGCAGGGGAGCGGATACGCAGTATTTT.

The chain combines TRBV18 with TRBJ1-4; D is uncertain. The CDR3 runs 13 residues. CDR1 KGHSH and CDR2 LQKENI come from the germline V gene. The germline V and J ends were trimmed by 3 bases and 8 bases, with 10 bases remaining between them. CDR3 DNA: TGTGCCAGCTCACCGCACGGGAAGGAAAAACTGTTTTTT. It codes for CASSPHGKEKLFF.

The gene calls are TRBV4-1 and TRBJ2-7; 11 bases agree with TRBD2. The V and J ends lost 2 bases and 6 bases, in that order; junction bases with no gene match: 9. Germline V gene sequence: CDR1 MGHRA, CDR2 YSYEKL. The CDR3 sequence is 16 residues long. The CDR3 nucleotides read TGCGCCAGCAGCCAATCACTAGCGGGAGTTCTCTCCGAGCAGTACTTC. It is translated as CASSQSLAGVLSEQYF.

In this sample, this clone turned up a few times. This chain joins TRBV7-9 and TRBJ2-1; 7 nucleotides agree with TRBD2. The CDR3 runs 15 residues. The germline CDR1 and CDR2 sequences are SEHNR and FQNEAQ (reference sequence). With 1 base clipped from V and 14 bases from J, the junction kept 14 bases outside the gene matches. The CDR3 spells CASSLDVSGFNLEFF. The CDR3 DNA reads TGTGCCAGCAGCTTAGATGTTAGCGGGTTCAACTTGGAGTTCTTC.

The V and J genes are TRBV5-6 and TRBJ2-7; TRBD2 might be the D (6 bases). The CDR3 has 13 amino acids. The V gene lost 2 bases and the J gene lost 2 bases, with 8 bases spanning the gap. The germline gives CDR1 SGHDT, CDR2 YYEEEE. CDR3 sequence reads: CASSFSGAYEQYF. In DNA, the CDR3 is TGTGCCAGCAGCTTTAGCGGCGCCTACGAGCAGTACTTC.

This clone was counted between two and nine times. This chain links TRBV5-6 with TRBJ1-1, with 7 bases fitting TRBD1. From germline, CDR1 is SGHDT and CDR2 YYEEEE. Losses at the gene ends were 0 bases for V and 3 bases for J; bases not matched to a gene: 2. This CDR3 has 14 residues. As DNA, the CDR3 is TGTGCCAGCAGCTTGGATACAGGGGACACTGAAGCTTTCTTT. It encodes CASSLDTGDTEAFF.

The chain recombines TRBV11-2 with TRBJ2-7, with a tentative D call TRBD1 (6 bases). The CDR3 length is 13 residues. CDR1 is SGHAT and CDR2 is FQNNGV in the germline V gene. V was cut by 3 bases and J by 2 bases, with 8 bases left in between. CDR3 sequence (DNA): TGTGCCAGCAGCTTTACAGGGACCTACGAGCAGTACTTC. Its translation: CASSFTGTYEQYF.

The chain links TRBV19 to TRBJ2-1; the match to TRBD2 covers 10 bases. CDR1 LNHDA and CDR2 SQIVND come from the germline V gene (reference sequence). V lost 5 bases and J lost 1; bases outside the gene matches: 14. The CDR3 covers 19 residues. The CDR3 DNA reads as TGTGCCAGTAGTTCCCGGGATCCTAGCGGGAGTAGGTCCTACAATGAGCAGTTCTTC. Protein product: CASSSRDPSGSRSYNEQFF.

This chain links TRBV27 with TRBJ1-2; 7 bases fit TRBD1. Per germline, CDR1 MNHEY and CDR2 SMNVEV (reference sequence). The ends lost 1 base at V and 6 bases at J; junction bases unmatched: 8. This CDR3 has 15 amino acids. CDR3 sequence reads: CASSLLGGQRNGYTF. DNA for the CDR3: TGTGCCAGCAGTTTATTAGGGGGACAGAGGAATGGCTACACCTTC.

Here the CDR3 DNA reads TGTGCCAGCAGCTCAAGACCCTACCAGGAAACCCCACAAGAGACCCAGTACTTC. Its protein product is CASSSRPYQETPQETQYF. This chain uses TRBV9 with TRBJ2-5; D gene ambiguous. CDR3 length: 18 residues. V lost 4 bases and J lost 2, with 24 bases in between. Germline CDR1 and CDR2: SGDLS and YYNGEE.

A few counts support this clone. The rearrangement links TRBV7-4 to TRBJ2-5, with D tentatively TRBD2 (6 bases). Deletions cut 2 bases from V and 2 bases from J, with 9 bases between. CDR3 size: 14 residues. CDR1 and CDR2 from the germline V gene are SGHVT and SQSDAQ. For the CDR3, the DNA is TGTGCCAGCAGCTTACCGGGACTGCAAGAGACCCAGTACTTC. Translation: CASSLPGLQETQYF.

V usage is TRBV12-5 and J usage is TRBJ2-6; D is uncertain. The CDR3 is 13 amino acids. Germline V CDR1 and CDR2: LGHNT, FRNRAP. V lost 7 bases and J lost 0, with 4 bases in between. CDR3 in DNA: TGTGCTAGTGCCATCTCTGGGGCCAACGTCCTGACTTTC. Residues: CASAISGANVLTF.

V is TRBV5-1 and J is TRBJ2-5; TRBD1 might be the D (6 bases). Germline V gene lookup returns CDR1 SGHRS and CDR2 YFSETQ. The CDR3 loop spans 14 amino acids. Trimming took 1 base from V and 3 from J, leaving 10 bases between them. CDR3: CASSLMAGEETQYF. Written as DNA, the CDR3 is TGCGCCAGCAGCTTGATGGCAGGGGAAGAGACCCAGTACTTC.

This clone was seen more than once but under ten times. CDR3 in amino acids: CASSVATASTDTQYF. The CDR3 DNA reads as TGTGCCAGCAGCGTAGCGACAGCTAGCACAGATACGCAGTATTTT. V gene TRBV9 combines with J gene TRBJ2-3, with D tentatively TRBD1 (5 bases). The CDR3 consists of 15 residues. CDR1 and CDR2 from the germline V gene are SGDLS and YYNGEE. Trimming stripped 0 bases from V and 0 bases from J, with 8 bases between. Combining the CDR3 with reference TRBV9 and TRBJ2-3 gives the whole variable domain DSGVTQTPKHLITATGQRVTLRCSPRSGDLSVYWYQQSLDQGLQFLIQYYNGEERAKGNILERFSAQQFPDLHSELNLSSLELGDSALYFCASSVATASTDTQYFGPGTRLTVL.

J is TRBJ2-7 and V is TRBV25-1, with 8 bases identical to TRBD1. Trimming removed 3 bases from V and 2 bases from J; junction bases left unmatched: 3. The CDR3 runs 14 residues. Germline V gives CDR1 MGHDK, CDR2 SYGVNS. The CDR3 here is CASSDRTGTYEQYF. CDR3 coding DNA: TGTGCCAGCAGTGACCGGACAGGGACCTACGAGCAGTACTTC.

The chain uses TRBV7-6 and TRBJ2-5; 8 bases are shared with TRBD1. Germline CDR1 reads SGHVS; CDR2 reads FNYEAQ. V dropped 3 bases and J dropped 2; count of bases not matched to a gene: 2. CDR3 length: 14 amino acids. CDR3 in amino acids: CASSFRGLQETQYF. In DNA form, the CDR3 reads TGTGCCAGCAGCTTCAGGGGGCTTCAAGAGACCCAGTACTTC.

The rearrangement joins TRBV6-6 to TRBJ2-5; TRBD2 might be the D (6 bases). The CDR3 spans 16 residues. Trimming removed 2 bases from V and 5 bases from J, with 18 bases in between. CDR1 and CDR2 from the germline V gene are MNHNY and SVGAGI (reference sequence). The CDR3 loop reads CASSYADIPGGETQYF. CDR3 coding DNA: TGTGCCAGCAGTTACGCGGACATTCCAGGAGGGGAGACCCAGTACTTC.